The source of this T cell receptor beta chain is a study of PD-1 blockade in classical Hodgkin lymphoma. Time point described: cycle 4 day 1 (C4D1), after less than 7 weeks of nivolumab. Relapse was seen in all patients after autologous stem cell transplantation, and brentuximab vedotin exposure was variable. Magnetic negative selection was used to purify CD4+ T cells from thawed PBMCs. There are 14 residues in the CDR3. V lost 4 bases and J lost 6; bases outside the gene matches: 3. Germline V gene lookup returns CDR1 MGHRA and CDR2 YSYEKL. Here immunoSEQ multiplex PCR was the method, and the copy in TCRdb shows in-frame clones only, minus some. The profile shows tens of thousands of clones, around 83% of them singletons. Broader study findings: It was among complete responders that baseline diversity resembled that of newly diagnosed patients. Among the patients, those starting nivolumab under 1 year after ASCT were excluded.

About this clone itself: Its cognate antigen is unknown.

The TCR comes from a human donor with classical Hodgkin lymphoma. Specimen: CD4+ T cells from blood, collected before the fourth cycle of nivolumab. The J gene is TRBJ2-7, the V gene TRBV4-1, with 13 bases identical to TRBD2. CDR3 coding DNA: TGCGCCAGCAGCCGGACTAGCGGGAGCTCCGAGCAGTACTTC. Protein product: CASSRTSGSSEQYF.